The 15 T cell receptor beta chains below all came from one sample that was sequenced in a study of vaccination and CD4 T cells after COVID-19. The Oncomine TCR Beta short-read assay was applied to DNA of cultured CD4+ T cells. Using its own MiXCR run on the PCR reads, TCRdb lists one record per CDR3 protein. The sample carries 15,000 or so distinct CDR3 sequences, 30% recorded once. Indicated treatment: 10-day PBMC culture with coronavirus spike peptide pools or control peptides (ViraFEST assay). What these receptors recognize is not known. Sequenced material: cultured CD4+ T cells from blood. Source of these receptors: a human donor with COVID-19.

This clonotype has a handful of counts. The CDR3 DNA is TGTGCCAGCAGGGAGGACGGGGCGAAGGTGCTAGAGACCCAGTACTTC. It specifies CASREDGAKVLETQYF. The chain links TRBV2 to TRBJ2-5; D is possibly TRBD1 or TRBD2 (5 bases each). This CDR3 contains 16 residues. Per germline, CDR1 SNHLY and CDR2 FYNNEI. V lost 6 bases and J 4 bases, leaving 21 bases between the germline ends.

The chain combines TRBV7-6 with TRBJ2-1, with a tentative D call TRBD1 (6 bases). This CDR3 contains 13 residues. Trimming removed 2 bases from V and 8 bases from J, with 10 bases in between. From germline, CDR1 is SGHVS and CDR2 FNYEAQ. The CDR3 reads CASSLQGSYEQFF. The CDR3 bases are TGTGCCAGCAGCTTACAGGGGTCGTATGAGCAGTTCTTC.

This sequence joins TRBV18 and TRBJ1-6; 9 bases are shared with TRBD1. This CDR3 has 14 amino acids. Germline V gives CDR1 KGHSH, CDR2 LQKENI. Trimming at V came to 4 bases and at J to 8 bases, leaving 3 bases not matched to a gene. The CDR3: CASSQGQGDSPLHF. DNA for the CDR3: TGTGCCAGCTCACAGGGACAGGGTGATTCACCCCTCCACTTT.

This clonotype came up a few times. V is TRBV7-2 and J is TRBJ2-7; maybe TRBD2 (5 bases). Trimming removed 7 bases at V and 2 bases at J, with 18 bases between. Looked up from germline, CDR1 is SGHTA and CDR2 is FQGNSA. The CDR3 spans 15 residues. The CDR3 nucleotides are TGTGCCAGCACAGCTTCGGGGTTGGGCGCCTACGAGCAGTACTTC. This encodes CASTASGLGAYEQYF.

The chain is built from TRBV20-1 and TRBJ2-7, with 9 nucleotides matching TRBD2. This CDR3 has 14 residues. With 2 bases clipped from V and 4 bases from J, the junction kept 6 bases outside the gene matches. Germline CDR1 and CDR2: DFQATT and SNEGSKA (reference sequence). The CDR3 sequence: CSARQLAGLYEQYF. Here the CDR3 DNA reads TGCAGTGCTAGACAGCTAGCGGGGTTGTACGAGCAGTACTTC.

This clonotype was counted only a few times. The CDR3 is CASRTTSGARETQYF. The CDR3 region has the DNA TGTGCCAGCAGAACGACTAGCGGCGCTAGGGAGACCCAGTACTTC. The chain is built from TRBV11-2 and TRBJ2-5, with TRBD2 identical over 9 bases. From germline, CDR1 is SGHAT and CDR2 FQNNGV. Trimming took 6 bases from V and 5 from J; bases not matched to a gene: 10. The CDR3 length is 15 residues.

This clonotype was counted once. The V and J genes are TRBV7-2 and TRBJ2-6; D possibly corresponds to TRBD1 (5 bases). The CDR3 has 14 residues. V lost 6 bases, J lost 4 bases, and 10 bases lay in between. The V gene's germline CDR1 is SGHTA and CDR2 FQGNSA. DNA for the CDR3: TGTGCCAGCAGGCGGACATCCGGGGCCAACGTCCTGACTTTC. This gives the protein CASRRTSGANVLTF.

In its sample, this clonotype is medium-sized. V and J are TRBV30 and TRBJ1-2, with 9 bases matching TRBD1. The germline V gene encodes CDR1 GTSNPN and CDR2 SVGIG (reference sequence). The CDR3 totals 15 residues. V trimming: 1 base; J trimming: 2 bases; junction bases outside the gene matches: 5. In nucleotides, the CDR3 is TGTGCCTGGAGTGCCCTCGACAGGGGGAACTATGGCTACACCTTC. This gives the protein CAWSALDRGNYGYTF.

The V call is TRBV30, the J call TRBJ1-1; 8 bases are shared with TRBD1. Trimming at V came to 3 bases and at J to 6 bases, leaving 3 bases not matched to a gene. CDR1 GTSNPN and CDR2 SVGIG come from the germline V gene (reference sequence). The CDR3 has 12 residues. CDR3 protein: CAWRDRVAEAFF. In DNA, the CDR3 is TGTGCCTGGAGGGACAGGGTGGCTGAAGCTTTCTTT.

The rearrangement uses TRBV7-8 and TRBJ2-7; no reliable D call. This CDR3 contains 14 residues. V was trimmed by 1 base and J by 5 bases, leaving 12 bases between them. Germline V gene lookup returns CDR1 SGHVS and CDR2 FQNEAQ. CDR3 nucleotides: TGTGCCAGCAGCTTAGGTACTGCTCTCGACGAGCAGTACTTC. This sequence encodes CASSLGTALDEQYF.

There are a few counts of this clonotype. The CDR3 nucleotides read TGTGCCAGCAGCTTAGAGGGGCACTATGGCTACACCTTC. It encodes CASSLEGHYGYTF. The chain recombines TRBV7-2 with TRBJ1-2; tentatively, D is TRBD1 (5 bases). The CDR3 is 13 amino acids. V lost 1 base and J lost 3, with 6 bases in between. Germline V gene sequence: CDR1 SGHTA, CDR2 FQGNSA.

The CDR3 DNA sequence: TGTGCCAGCAGTTTACCCTCATCCACCTATGGCTACACCTTC. Encoded protein: CASSLPSSTYGYTF. The V gene is TRBV28, the J gene TRBJ1-2; D uncertain. V was cut by 2 bases and J by 4 bases, with 11 bases left in between. The CDR3 has 14 amino acids. CDR1 is MDHEN and CDR2 is SYDVKM in the germline V gene.

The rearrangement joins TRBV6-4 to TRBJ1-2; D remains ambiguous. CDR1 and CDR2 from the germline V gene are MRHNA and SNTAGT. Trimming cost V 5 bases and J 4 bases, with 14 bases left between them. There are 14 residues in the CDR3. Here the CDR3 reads CASSPLSGGYGYTF. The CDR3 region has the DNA TGTGCCAGCAGTCCCCTATCCGGCGGCTATGGCTACACCTTC.

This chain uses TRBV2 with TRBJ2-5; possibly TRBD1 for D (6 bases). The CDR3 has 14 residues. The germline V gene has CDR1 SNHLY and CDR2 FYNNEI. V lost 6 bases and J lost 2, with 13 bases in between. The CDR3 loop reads CASSVGGVQETQYF. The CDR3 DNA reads TGTGCCAGCAGCGTTGGGGGCGTTCAAGAGACCCAGTACTTC.

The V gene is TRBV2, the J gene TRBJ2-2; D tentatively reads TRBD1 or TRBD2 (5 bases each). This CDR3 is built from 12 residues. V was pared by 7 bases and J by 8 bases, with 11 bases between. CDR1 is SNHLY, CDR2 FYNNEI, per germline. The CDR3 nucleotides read TGTGCCAGCATAAGGGACCCGGGGGAGCTGTTTTTT. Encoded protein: CASIRDPGELFF.